Following are 9 T cell receptor beta chains from one sample sequenced in a study of patients and donors after allogeneic stem cell transplantation. TCRdb processed the RT-PCR reads anew with MiXCR; each CDR3 protein has one entry. This sample yields hundreds of thousands of distinct CDR3 sequences, of which about a sixth are seen a single time; roughly 7% belongs to the top ten. Sequencing was performed on blood, either unsorted or a sorted T cell fraction (not recorded which). Every receptor here comes from a human donor who was either an allogeneic HSCT recipient or a stem cell or donor lymphocyte infusion donor (not recorded which). It is not recorded whose cells these are; they may come from a transplant donor.

This clonotype came up a few times. This chain links TRBV12-5 with TRBJ2-7; D gene unclear. Trimming took off 3 bases at V and 1 base at J, with 13 bases between the two ends. This CDR3 contains 15 residues. Germline V gene lookup returns CDR1 LGHNT and CDR2 FRNRAP. This chain's CDR3 is CASGFPQSTSYEQYF. The CDR3 DNA is TGTGCTAGTGGTTTTCCCCAGTCTACATCCTACGAGCAGTACTTC.

This clonotype was counted a few times. J is TRBJ2-5 and V is TRBV20-1, with TRBD2 identical over 7 bases. V was clipped by 5 bases and J by 4 bases; unmatched bases: 10. CDR1 is DFQATT, CDR2 SNEGSKA, per germline (reference sequence). CDR3 length: 14 amino acids. The CDR3 coding sequence is TGCAGTGCTTGGGGGGAGGGCGATGGAGAGACCCAGTACTTC. Amino acids: CSAWGEGDGETQYF.

The chain employs TRBV9 and TRBJ2-1; the D is unclear. The germline gives CDR1 SGDLS, CDR2 YYNGEE. Trimming left V 0 bases short and J 5 bases short, with 12 bases between. The CDR3 length is 15 residues. CDR3 protein: CASSVDPSLHNEQFF. The CDR3 nucleotides are TGTGCCAGCAGCGTAGATCCTAGTCTCCACAATGAGCAGTTCTTC.

This clonotype was seen repeatedly, ten times or more. This rearrangement joins TRBV20-1 to TRBJ2-7; D perhaps matches TRBD2 (5 bases). The CDR3 extends over 15 amino acids. V lost 5 bases, J lost 5 bases, and 22 bases lay in between. Germline CDR1 and CDR2: DFQATT and SNEGSKA (reference sequence). In DNA form, the CDR3 reads TGCAGTGCTTCCCAATTGACGGGGAACACGAACGAGCAGTACTTC. The encoded protein is CSASQLTGNTNEQYF.

This chain joins TRBV11-3 and TRBJ2-5; 12 nucleotides line up with TRBD2. The CDR3 length is 16 residues. The germline gives CDR1 SGHNT, CDR2 YENEEA. Trimming removed 5 bases from V and 5 bases from J; junction bases left unmatched: 9. CDR3 DNA sequence: TGTGCCAGCAGCGTAAGACTAGCGGGAGTATGGGAGACCCAGTACTTC. It encodes CASSVRLAGVWETQYF.

This clonotype was counted at least ten times. This chain links TRBV4-3 with TRBJ2-1; D is undetermined. The V gene lost 0 bases and the J gene lost 0 bases, with 9 bases spanning the gap. From germline, CDR1 is LGHNA and CDR2 YSLEER. The CDR3 is 16 amino acids. DNA for the CDR3: TGCGCCAGCAGCCAAGAGACCCTGGGCTCCTACAATGAGCAGTTCTTC. Residues: CASSQETLGSYNEQFF.

J is TRBJ2-2 and V is TRBV27, with 7 bases fitting TRBD2. The CDR3 extends over 16 amino acids. Germline V gives CDR1 MNHEY, CDR2 SMNVEV (reference sequence). J gave up 4 bases and V 2 bases, and 7 bases lay outside the gene matches. CDR3 protein: CASSLAGALFTGELFF. In DNA form, the CDR3 reads TGTGCCAGCAGTTTAGCGGGAGCCCTTTTCACCGGGGAGCTGTTTTTT.

The chain couples TRBV3-1 to TRBJ1-1; D remains ambiguous. The CDR3 has 12 residues. V lost 5 bases and J 11 bases, leaving 15 bases between the germline ends. From germline, CDR1 is LGHDT and CDR2 YNNKEL (reference sequence). The CDR3 sequence: CASSFRTSGAFF. For the CDR3, the DNA is TGTGCCAGCAGCTTTCGGACTTCCGGGGCTTTCTTT.

The CDR3 bases are TGTGCCAGCAGCTTGCTAGCGGGGATGGAGACCCAGTACTTC. This sequence encodes CASSLLAGMETQYF. The rearrangement links TRBV5-5 to TRBJ2-5; TRBD2 agrees at 9 bases. The CDR3 has 14 amino acids. CDR1 is SGHKS and CDR2 is YYEKEE in the germline V gene (reference sequence). The junction had 3 bases not matched to a gene; V was cut back by 1 base and J by 5 bases.